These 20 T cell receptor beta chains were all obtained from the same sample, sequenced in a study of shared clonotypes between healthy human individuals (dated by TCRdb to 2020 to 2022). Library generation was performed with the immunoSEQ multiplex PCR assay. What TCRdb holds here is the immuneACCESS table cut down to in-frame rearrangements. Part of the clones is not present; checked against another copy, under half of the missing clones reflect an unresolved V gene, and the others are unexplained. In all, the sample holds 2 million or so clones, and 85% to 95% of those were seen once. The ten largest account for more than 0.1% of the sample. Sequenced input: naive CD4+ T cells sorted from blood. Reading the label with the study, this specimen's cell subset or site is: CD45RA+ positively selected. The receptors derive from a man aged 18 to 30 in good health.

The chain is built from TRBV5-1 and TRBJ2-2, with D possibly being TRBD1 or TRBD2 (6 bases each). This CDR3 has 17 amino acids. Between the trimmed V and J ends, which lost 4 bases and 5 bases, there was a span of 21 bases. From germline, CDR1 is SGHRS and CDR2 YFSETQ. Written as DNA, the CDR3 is TGCGCCAGCAGCATACTATCGGCCGGGGGCACGACCGGGGAGCTGTTTTTT. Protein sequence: CASSILSAGGTTGELFF.

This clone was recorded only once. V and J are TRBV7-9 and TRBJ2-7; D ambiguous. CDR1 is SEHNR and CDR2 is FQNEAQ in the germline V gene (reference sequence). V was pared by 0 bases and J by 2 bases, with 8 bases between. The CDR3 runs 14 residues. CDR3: CASSLAQITYEQYF. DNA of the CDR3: TGTGCCAGCAGCTTAGCGCAGATTACCTACGAGCAGTACTTC. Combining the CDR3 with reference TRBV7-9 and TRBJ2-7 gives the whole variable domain DTGVSQNPRHKITKRGQNVTFRCDPISEHNRLYWYRQTLGQGPEFLTYFQNEAQLEKSRLLSDRFSAERPKGSFSTLEIQRTEQGDSAMYLCASSLAQITYEQYFGPGTRLTVT.

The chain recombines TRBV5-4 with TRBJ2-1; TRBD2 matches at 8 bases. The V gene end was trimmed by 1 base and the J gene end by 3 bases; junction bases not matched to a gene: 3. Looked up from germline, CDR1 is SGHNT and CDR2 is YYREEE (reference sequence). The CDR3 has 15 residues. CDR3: CASSLLAGNYNEQFF. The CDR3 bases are TGTGCCAGCAGCTTGTTAGCGGGGAACTACAATGAGCAGTTCTTC. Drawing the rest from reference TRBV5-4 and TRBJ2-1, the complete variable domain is ETGVTQSPTHLIKTRGQQVTLRCSSQSGHNTVSWYQQALGQGPQFIFQYYREEENGRGNFPPRFSGLQFPNYSSELNVNALELDDSALYLCASSLLAGNYNEQFFGPGTRLTVL.

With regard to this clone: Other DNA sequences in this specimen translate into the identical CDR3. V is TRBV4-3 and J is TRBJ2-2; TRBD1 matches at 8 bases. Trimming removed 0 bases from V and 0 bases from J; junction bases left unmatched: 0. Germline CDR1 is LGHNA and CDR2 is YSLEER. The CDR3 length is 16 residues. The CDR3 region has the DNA TGCGCCAGCAGCCAAGAGACAGGGGCGAACACCGGGGAGCTGTTTTTT. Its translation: CASSQETGANTGELFF.

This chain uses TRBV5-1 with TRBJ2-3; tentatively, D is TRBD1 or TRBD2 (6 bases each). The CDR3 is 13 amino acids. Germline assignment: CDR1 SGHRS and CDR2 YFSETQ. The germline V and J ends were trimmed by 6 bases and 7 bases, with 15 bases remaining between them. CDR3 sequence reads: CASTVGGSNTQYF. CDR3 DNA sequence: TGCGCCAGCACCGTGGGGGGCTCAAATACGCAGTATTTT. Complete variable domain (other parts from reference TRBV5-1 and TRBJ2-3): KAGVTQTPRYLIKTRGQQVTLSCSPISGHRSVSWYQQTPGQGLQFLFEYFSETQRNKGNFPGRFSGRQFSNSRSEMNVSTLELGDSALYLCASTVGGSNTQYFGPGTRLTVL.

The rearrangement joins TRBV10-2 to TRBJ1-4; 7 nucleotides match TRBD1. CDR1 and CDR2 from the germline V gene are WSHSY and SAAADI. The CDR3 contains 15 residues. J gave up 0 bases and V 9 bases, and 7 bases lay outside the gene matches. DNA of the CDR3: TGCGCCAGTGCGGACAGGCGACCAACTAATGAAAAACTGTTTTTT. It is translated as CASADRRPTNEKLFF.

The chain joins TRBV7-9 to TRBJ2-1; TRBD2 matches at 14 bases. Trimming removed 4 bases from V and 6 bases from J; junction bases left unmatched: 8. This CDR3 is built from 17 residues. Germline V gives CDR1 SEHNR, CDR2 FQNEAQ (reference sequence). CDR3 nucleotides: TGTGCCAGCAGCTCAGGGACTAGCGGGAGTGCAGGCAATGAGCAGTTCTTC. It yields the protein CASSSGTSGSAGNEQFF.

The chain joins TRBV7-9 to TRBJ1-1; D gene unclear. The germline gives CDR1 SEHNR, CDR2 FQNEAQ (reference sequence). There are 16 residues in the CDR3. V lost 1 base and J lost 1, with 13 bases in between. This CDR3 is CASSLGRWTGNTEAFF. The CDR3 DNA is TGTGCCAGCAGCTTAGGCAGGTGGACGGGGAACACTGAAGCTTTCTTT.

The CDR3 sequence is CASSLSQGIPLHF. The CDR3 DNA follows: TGTGCCAGCAGTTTATCTCAGGGGATACCCCTCCACTTT. V usage is TRBV27 and J usage is TRBJ1-6, with a possible D match to TRBD1 (6 bases). Germline-derived CDR1 and CDR2 are MNHEY and SMNVEV (reference sequence). The CDR3 is made up of 13 amino acids. The ends were cut back, 0 bases at V and 12 bases at J, with 9 bases in the middle.

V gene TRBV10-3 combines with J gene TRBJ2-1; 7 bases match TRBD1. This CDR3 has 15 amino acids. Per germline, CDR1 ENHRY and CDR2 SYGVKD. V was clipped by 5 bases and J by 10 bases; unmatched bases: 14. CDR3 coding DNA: TGTGCCATCAGTCCACGGGACAGAGACAAGGGGGAGCAGTTCTTC. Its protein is CAISPRDRDKGEQFF.

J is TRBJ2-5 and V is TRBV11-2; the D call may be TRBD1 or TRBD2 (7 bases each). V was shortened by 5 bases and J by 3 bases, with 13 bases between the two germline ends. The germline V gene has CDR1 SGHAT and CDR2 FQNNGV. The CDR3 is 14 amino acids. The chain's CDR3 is CASSQRDSEETQYF. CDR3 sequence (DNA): TGTGCCAGCAGCCAGCGGGACAGCGAAGAGACCCAGTACTTC. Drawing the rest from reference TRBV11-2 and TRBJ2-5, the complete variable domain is EAGVAQSPRYKIIEKRQSVAFWCNPISGHATLYWYQQILGQGPKLLIQFQNNGVVDDSQLPKDRFSAERLKGVDSTLKIQPAKLEDSAVYLCASSQRDSEETQYFGPGTRLLVL.

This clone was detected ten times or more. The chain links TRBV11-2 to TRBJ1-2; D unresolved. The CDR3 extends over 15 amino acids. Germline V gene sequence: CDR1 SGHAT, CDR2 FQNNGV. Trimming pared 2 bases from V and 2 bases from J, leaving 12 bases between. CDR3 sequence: CASSLMKAFNYGYTF. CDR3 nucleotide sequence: TGTGCCAGCAGCTTAATGAAGGCATTCAACTATGGCTACACCTTC.

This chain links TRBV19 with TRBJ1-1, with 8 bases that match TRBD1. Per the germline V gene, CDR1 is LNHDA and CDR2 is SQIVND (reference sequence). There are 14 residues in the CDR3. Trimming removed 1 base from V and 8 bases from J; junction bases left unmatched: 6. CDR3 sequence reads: CASSIASDRVEAFF. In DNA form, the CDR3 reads TGTGCCAGTAGTATAGCCTCGGACAGGGTGGAAGCTTTCTTT.

The CDR3 DNA follows: TGTGCCAGCAGCTTAGCGCTAGGGGGTGAGCAGTTCTTC. Residues: CASSLALGGEQFF. The rearrangement uses TRBV7-6 and TRBJ2-1; TRBD1 might be the D (6 bases). The V gene's germline CDR1 is SGHVS and CDR2 FNYEAQ. The CDR3 has 13 amino acids. V was shortened by 0 bases and J by 9 bases, with 9 bases between the two germline ends.

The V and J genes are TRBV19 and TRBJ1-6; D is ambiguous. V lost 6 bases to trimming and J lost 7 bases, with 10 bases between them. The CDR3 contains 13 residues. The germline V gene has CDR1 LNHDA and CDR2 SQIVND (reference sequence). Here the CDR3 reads CASRTDGNSPLHF. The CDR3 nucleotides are TGTGCCAGTAGGACGGACGGGAATTCACCCCTCCACTTT.

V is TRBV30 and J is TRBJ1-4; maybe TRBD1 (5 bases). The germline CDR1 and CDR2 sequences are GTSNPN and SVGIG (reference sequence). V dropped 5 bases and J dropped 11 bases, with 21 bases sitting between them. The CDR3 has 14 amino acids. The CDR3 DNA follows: TGTGCCTGGGGGGAGGTCGGGGCTGTTTATAAACTGTTTTTT. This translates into CAWGEVGAVYKLFF.

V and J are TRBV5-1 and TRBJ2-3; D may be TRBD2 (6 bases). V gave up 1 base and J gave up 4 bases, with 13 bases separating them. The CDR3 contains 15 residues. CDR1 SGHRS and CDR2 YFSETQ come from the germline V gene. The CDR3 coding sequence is TGCGCCAGCAGCTTGATGACTAGTTTGGCAGATACGCAGTATTTT. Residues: CASSLMTSLADTQYF.

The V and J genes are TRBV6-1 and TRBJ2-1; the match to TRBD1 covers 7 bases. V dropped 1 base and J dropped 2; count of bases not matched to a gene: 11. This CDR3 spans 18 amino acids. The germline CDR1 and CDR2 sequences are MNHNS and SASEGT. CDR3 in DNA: TGTGCCAGCAGTGAAGGAGGAGTCTACAGGGGTCCCTACAATGAGCAGTTCTTC. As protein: CASSEGGVYRGPYNEQFF.

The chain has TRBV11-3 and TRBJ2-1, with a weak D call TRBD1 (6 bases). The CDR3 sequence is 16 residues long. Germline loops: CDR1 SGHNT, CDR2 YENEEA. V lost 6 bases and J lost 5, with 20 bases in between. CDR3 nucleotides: TGTGCCAGCAGGCCGTGGGGGCAGGGGTTCCACAATGAGCAGTTCTTC. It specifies CASRPWGQGFHNEQFF.

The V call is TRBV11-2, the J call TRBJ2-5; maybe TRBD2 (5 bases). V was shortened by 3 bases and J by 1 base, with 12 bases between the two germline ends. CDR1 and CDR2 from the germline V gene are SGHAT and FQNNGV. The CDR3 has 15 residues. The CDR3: CASSFPGIVQETQYF. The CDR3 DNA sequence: TGTGCCAGCAGCTTTCCCGGGATAGTCCAAGAGACCCAGTACTTC.